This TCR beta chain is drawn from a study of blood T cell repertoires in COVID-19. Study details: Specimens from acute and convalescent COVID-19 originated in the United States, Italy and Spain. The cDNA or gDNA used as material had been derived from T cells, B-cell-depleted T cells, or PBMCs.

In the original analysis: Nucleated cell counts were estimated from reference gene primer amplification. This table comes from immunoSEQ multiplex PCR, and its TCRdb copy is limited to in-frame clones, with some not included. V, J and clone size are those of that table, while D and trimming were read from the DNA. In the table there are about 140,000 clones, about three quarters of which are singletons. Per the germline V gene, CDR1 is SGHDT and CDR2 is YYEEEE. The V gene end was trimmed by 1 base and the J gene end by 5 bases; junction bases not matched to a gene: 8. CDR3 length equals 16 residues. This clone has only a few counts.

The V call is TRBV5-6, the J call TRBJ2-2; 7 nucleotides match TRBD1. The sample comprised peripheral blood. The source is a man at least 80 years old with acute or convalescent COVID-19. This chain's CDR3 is CASSLLAGGHTGELFF. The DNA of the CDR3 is TGTGCCAGCAGCTTGCTGGCAGGGGGACATACCGGGGAGCTGTTTTTT. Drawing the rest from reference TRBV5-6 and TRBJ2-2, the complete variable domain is DAGVTQSPTHLIKTRGQQVTLRCSPKSGHDTVSWYQQALGQGPQFIFQYYEEEERQRGNFPDRFSGHQFPNYSSELNVNALLLGDSALYLCASSLLAGGHTGELFFGEGSRLTVL.